These 14 T cell receptor beta chains were sequenced from one sample in a study of T-cell memory formation after mild COVID-19. TCRdb recomputed calls from the 5' RACE reads with MiXCR, one row per CDR3 protein. The sample shows just over 400,000 distinct CDR3 sequences, around a quarter of them seen only once. The sequenced material came from PBMCs or a T cell subset sorted from them (not recorded which). The receptors originated from an adult woman who had mild COVID-19 (a few samples of this study predate the infection). Cell type and time point are not known.

V and J are TRBV7-9 and TRBJ2-4; TRBD1 is a possible D gene (6 bases). The CDR3 is 18 residues long. Trimming took off 1 base at V and 0 bases at J, with 16 bases between the two ends. CDR1 and CDR2 (germline): SEHNR, FQNEAQ (reference sequence). This CDR3 reads CASSLVGTGIIAKNIQYF. CDR3 nucleotide sequence: TGTGCCAGCAGCTTAGTTGGTACAGGGATTATAGCCAAAAACATTCAGTACTTC.

The chain carries TRBV5-5 and TRBJ1-2; D unresolved. The V end was cut by 2 bases, the J end by 3 bases, with 8 bases between. Germline values: CDR1 SGHKS, CDR2 YYEKEE (reference sequence). This CDR3 region has 13 residues. This CDR3 reads CASSFEGDYGYTF. Here the CDR3 DNA reads TGTGCCAGCAGCTTTGAGGGTGACTATGGCTACACCTTC.

This clonotype was seen at least ten times. The gene calls are TRBV7-6 and TRBJ2-3; 8 positions agree with TRBD2. There are 15 residues in the CDR3. V lost 5 bases and J lost 0; bases outside the gene matches: 4. CDR1 is SGHVS and CDR2 is FNYEAQ in the germline V gene. The CDR3 is CASSVSGGSTDTQYF. Written as DNA, the CDR3 is TGTGCCAGCAGCGTGAGCGGGGGTAGCACAGATACGCAGTATTTT.

This clonotype was counted only a few times. The V gene is TRBV14, the J gene TRBJ2-3; TRBD2 matches at 10 bases. The germline gives CDR1 SGHDN, CDR2 FVKESK. With 4 bases clipped from V and 1 base from J, the junction kept 11 bases outside the gene matches. CDR3 length: 18 residues. CDR3 protein: CASSLGSGRARGTDTQYF. The CDR3 region has the DNA TGTGCCAGCAGCCTGGGAAGCGGGAGGGCCAGGGGCACAGATACGCAGTATTTT.

V and J are TRBV5-5 and TRBJ1-4, with 8 bases that match TRBD1. Germline assignment: CDR1 SGHKS and CDR2 YYEKEE (reference sequence). V was clipped by 4 bases and J by 0 bases; unmatched bases: 2. The CDR3 extends over 15 amino acids. The CDR3 sequence: CASSAQGATNEKLFF. As DNA, the CDR3 is TGTGCCAGCAGCGCACAGGGGGCAACTAATGAAAAACTGTTTTTT.

This clonotype was seen only once. The chain has TRBV5-1 and TRBJ1-1; TRBD1 is a possible D gene (5 bases). Trimming cost V 5 bases and J 0 bases, with 5 bases left between them. CDR1 is SGHRS, CDR2 YFSETQ, per germline. The CDR3 contains 12 residues. The CDR3 loop is CASRGVNTEAFF. The CDR3 DNA follows: TGCGCCAGCAGGGGGGTGAACACTGAAGCTTTCTTT.

This clonotype came up a few times. The V and J genes are TRBV3-1 and TRBJ1-2, with no clear D. CDR3 size: 15 residues. Per the germline V gene, CDR1 is LGHDT and CDR2 is YNNKEL (reference sequence). Trimming removed 4 bases from V and 1 base from J, with 13 bases in between. CDR3 sequence reads: CASSPRSGLNYGYTF. The CDR3 DNA reads as TGTGCCAGCAGCCCTCGGTCAGGACTTAACTATGGCTACACCTTC.

The CDR3 DNA follows: TGTGCCAGCAGTTACGGGGGCGGGAGGACCTCCTACGAGCAGTACTTC. This codes for CASSYGGGRTSYEQYF. The chain combines TRBV6-2 or TRBV6-3 with TRBJ2-7, with 8 bases that match TRBD2. The CDR3 totals 16 residues. The germline V gene encodes CDR1 MNHEY and CDR2 SVGEGT. The J segment lost 0 bases and the V segment lost 2 bases, leaving 6 bases of the junction unmatched.

This chain connects TRBV4-1 to TRBJ1-3, with D hard to call. CDR1 is MGHRA and CDR2 is YSYEKL in the germline V gene. Trimming cost V 4 bases and J 3 bases, with 16 bases left between them. The CDR3 runs 16 residues. The DNA of the CDR3 is TGCGCCAGCAGCCTCAGCGGTAGGGCAGATGGAAACACCATATATTTT. It translates to CASSLSGRADGNTIYF.

This clonotype was detected ten times or more. The rearrangement joins TRBV24-1 to TRBJ2-1; D not resolved. This CDR3 contains 13 residues. CDR1 and CDR2 (germline): KGHDR, SFDVKD. V was cut by 1 base and J by 7 bases, with 7 bases left in between. The CDR3 protein is CATSDFLGNEQFF. The CDR3 bases are TGTGCCACCAGTGATTTTTTGGGGAATGAGCAGTTCTTC.

The genes are TRBV25-1 and TRBJ2-5; D is unclear. The germline gives CDR1 MGHDK, CDR2 SYGVNS. The V and J ends lost 3 bases and 1 base respectively, with 6 bases between them. The CDR3 has 13 residues. CDR3 in DNA: TGTGCCAGCAGTGAGGGTACCCAAGAGACCCAGTACTTC. Residues: CASSEGTQETQYF.

This clonotype was detected a few times. The chain employs TRBV4-2 and TRBJ2-7, with TRBD2 identical over 14 bases. Losses at the gene ends were 5 bases for V and 5 bases for J; bases not matched to a gene: 5. The CDR3 covers 15 residues. From germline, CDR1 is LGHNA and CDR2 YNFKEQ. The CDR3 sequence: CASSLGTSGSDEQYF. The CDR3 DNA sequence: TGTGCCAGCAGCTTGGGGACTAGCGGGAGCGACGAGCAGTACTTC.

J is TRBJ2-5 and V is TRBV18, with D unclear. The germline gives CDR1 KGHSH, CDR2 LQKENI. The V and J ends lost 1 base and 8 bases respectively, with 5 bases between them. This CDR3 spans 11 amino acids. The CDR3 DNA is TGTGCCAGCTCACCACTCGATACCCAGTACTTC. Encoded protein: CASSPLDTQYF.

This clonotype has only a few counts. This chain connects TRBV5-6 to TRBJ2-5; TRBD1 or TRBD2 may be the D gene (5 bases each). The V gene's germline CDR1 is SGHDT and CDR2 YYEEEE. Between the trimmed V and J ends, which lost 5 bases and 6 bases, there was a span of 17 bases. The length of the CDR3 is 14 residues. The CDR3 spells CASRGTGRIKTQYF. In nucleotides, the CDR3 is TGTGCCAGCAGGGGGACGGGTAGAATAAAGACCCAGTACTTC.